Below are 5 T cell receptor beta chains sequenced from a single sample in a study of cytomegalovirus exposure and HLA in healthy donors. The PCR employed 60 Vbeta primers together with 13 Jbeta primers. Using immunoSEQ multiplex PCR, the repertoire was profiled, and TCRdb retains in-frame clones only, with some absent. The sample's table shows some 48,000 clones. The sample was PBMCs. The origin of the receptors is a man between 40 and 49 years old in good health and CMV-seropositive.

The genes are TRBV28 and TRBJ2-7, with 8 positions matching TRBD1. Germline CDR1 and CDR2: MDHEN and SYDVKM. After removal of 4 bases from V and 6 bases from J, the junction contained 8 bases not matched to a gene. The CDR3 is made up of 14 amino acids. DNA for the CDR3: TGTGCCAGCAGTTCTCCGGCCGGGACAGGCGAGCAGTACTTC. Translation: CASSSPAGTGEQYF.

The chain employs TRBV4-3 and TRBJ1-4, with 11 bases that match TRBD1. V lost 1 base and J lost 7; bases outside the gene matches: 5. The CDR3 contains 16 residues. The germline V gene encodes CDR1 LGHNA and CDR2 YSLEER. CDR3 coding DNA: TGCGCCAGCAGCCAAGCAGGAGGGACAGGGGGTGAAAAACTGTTTTTT. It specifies CASSQAGGTGGEKLFF.

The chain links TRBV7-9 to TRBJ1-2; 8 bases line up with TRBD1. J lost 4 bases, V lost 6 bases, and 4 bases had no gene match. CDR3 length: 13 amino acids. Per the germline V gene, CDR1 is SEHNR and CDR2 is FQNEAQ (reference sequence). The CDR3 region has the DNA TGTGCCAGCAGTGCCACAGGGGGCTATGGCTACACCTTC. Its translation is CASSATGGYGYTF.

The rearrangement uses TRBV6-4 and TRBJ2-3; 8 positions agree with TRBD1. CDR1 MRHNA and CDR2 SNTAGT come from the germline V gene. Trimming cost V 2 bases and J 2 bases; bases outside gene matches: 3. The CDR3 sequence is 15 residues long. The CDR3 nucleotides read TGTGCCAGCAGTGACATGGACAGGGCCACAGATACGCAGTATTTT. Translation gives CASSDMDRATDTQYF.

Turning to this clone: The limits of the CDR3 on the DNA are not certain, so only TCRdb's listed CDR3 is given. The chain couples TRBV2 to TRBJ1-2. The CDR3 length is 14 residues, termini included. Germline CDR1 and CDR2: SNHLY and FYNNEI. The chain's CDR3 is CASILDRGGHGYTF.